This T cell receptor beta chain is drawn from a study of blood T cell repertoires in COVID-19 (TCRdb year 2020). About the study as a whole: Samples from collaborators originated in the United States, Italy and Spain and spanned both the acute and convalescent phases of COVID-19. The samples were drawn from two sources: the first 160 participants of the ongoing ImmuneRACE study, and 1,000 to 1,500 subjects contributed by 6 global collaborators. A de-identified subject ID, COVID-19 status, age in years and sex were almost always included in the sample metadata. The repertoires were made available in a free public database intended to serve as a resource for research on the immune response to SARS-CoV-2. Where available, HLA class I and class II types were obtained from metadata supplied by the sample provider rather than from assay-based typing. The dataset comprised deeply sampled blood TCRbeta repertoires from subjects exposed to, actively infected with, or recovered from COVID-19. The prospective study material was composed of cDNA or gDNA derived from T cells, B-cell-depleted T cells, or PBMCs. Results and caveats for the whole study, not just this receptor: The quantity of clinical and demographic metadata differed by source and by participant and was supplied without curation.

From its cysteine to its phenylalanine, the CDR3 spans 15 amino acids. Only the CDR3 DNA stays, 45 bases, in frame from base 1. Trimming takes 6 bases off V and 2 bases off J; junction bases not matched to a gene: 7. In the germline V gene, CDR1 corresponds to MDHEN and CDR2 to SYDVKM. The immunoSEQ Assay, a bias-controlled multiplex PCR, was used to amplify TCRbeta CDR3 regions from genomic DNA. Per the authors' processing: The number of nucleated cells in each sample was estimated by amplification of reference gene primers within the assay. To quantify the absolute abundance of each unique TCRbeta CDR3 rearrangement, sequence reads were collapsed and filtered. For each sample, productive Simpson clonality was calculated by taking the square root of Simpson's diversity index across productive rearrangements. Not all clones reach the TCRdb copy of this immuneACCESS table, which keeps in-frame sequences only. Checked studies attribute under half of the gap to unresolved V genes and leave the rest unexplained. V, J and clone size were drawn from that table, and D and trimming were deduced from the DNA. Present in this sample are about 93,000 clones, around four fifths of which were seen just once. The ten biggest clones cover around 15% of the sample.

Collaborating institutions collected whole blood in K2EDTA tubes following their own protocols. For TCRbeta analysis, collaborator samples were shipped as frozen whole blood, as isolated PBMCs, or as DNA extracted from either sample type. In regard to this clone: Its antigen remains undetermined. No much larger clone exists at a distance of one base, and base qualities are not known.

Sequences were obtained from peripheral blood. This receptor chain uses TRBV28 and TRBJ1-5; a stretch of 7 junction bases matches TRBD1. The clonotype comes from a human donor in a cohort sampled during active COVID-19. The CDR3 corresponds to CASRKTGLGNQPQHF. The DNA reads as follows: TGTGCCAGCAGAAAGACAGGGCTAGGCAATCAGCCCCAGCATTTT.